This TCR beta chain emerged from a study of T cells in women clearing cervical HPV infection. Study-level information: Controls' single incident HPV16 infection cleared within 12 months without precancer. Blood came at first lesion visit for cases, post-clearance for controls.

CDR1 and CDR2 (germline): SEHNR, FQNEAQ (reference sequence). The CDR3 is made up of 13 amino acids. The V segment lost 6 bases and the J segment 5 bases; nucleotides outside the gene matches: 6. Measured with immunoSEQ multiplex PCR; TCRdb has only the in-frame clones, and not every one. Its clone listing holds more than 25,000 clones. To note about this clone: The missing CDR3 end, 3 residues past where the read stops, is filled in from the germline J gene.

This chain joins TRBV7-9 and TRBJ2-7; 8 nucleotides agree with TRBD1. The sequenced sample was blood buffy coat. The source is a woman between 18 and 70 years old with a cervical HPV16 infection that either progressed to CIN3+ or cleared (not recorded which). The CDR3 sequence: CASSDRGANEQYF. The covered CDR3 bases are TGTGCCAGCAGTGACAGGGGAGCCAACGAG.